This TCR beta chain is drawn from a study of T cells in Graves' hyperthyroidism and ophthalmopathy. V dropped 6 bases and J dropped 1; count of bases not matched to a gene: 8. The CDR3 runs to 15 residues. It was RNA transcripts that yielded the amplified TCR beta CDR3 regions. Researchers ran a first-round RT-PCR on the TCR CDR3 using the HTBI primer set. TCRdb ran MiXCR on the multiplex PCR reads and lists one entry per CDR3 protein. The sample holds about 420,000 distinct CDR3 sequences, less than 20% seen once. The clonotype was recovered from a woman aged 18-29 years with Graves' hyperthyroidism. The sequenced sample consisted of blood. The chain carries TRBV12-3 or TRBV12-4 and TRBJ2-7, with 8 bases fitting TRBD2. The CDR3 reads CASRSTTSGSYEQYF. CDR3 nucleotide sequence: TGTGCCAGCAGATCCACTACTAGCGGATCCTACGAGCAGTACTTC.